One and the same sample provided the 8 T cell receptor beta chains below, sequenced in a study of blood T cells in healthy people across ages. A sample-barcoded 5' primer and a J-beta primer mix were used in a second PCR of about 7 to 12 cycles. TCRdb processed the 5' RACE reads anew with MiXCR; each CDR3 protein has one entry. The data contain 550,000 to 750,000 distinct CDR3 sequences, approximately 21% of them seen just once; the ten biggest clones take up roughly 3.6%. The sample taken for sequencing was blood. Receptors were obtained from an older man in good health.

This chain connects TRBV6-2 or TRBV6-3 to TRBJ2-5; D unresolved. Trimming removed 2 bases from V and 11 bases from J, with 21 bases in between. The CDR3 has 15 amino acids. CDR1 is MNHEY and CDR2 is SVGEGT in the germline V gene. CDR3 loop: CASSYPPSIVLEQYF. For the CDR3, the DNA is TGTGCCAGCAGTTACCCTCCCTCCATCGTTTTGGAGCAGTACTTC.

The V call is TRBV3-1, the J call TRBJ2-6, with TRBD2 matching over 10 bases. Germline V CDR1 and CDR2: LGHDT, YNNKEL (reference sequence). CDR3 size: 20 residues. After removal of 4 bases from V and 2 bases from J, the junction contained 14 bases not matched to a gene. The CDR3 loop reads CASSLTYSSGSSPGANVLTF. CDR3 bases: TGTGCCAGCAGCCTAACCTACTCTAGCGGGAGTAGTCCTGGGGCCAACGTCCTGACTTTC.

The rearrangement joins TRBV25-1 to TRBJ2-1, with D perhaps matching TRBD2 (6 bases). V was clipped by 2 bases and J by 5 bases, with 13 bases between them. From germline, CDR1 is MGHDK and CDR2 SYGVNS. The CDR3 totals 15 residues. The CDR3 spells CASSENSGVNNEQFF. In nucleotides, the CDR3 is TGTGCCAGCAGTGAAAATAGCGGAGTTAACAATGAGCAGTTCTTC.

V and J are TRBV2 and TRBJ2-5, with 7 nucleotides matching TRBD1. CDR3 length equals 15 residues. V trimming: 10 bases; J trimming: 1 base; junction bases outside the gene matches: 12. CDR1 and CDR2 (germline): SNHLY, FYNNEI. The CDR3 is CATGSPGGAQETQYF. DNA for the CDR3: TGTGCCACTGGATCCCCAGGGGGTGCCCAAGAGACCCAGTACTTC.

The chain uses TRBV28 and TRBJ1-1, with D possibly being TRBD1 (5 bases). V gave up 2 bases and J gave up 1 base, with 11 bases separating them. Looked up from germline, CDR1 is MDHEN and CDR2 is SYDVKM. CDR3 size: 15 residues. Here the CDR3 reads CASSLVTGQNTEAFF. In DNA form, the CDR3 reads TGTGCCAGCAGTTTAGTTACAGGACAGAACACTGAAGCTTTCTTT.

This clonotype was seen a handful of times. The chain combines TRBV7-2 with TRBJ2-7; the match to TRBD2 covers 9 bases. This CDR3 has 15 residues. Losses at the gene ends were 1 base for V and 7 bases for J; bases not matched to a gene: 8. Germline V gene lookup returns CDR1 SGHTA and CDR2 FQGNSA. Here the CDR3 reads CASSLGVAGVREQYF. The CDR3 bases are TGTGCCAGCAGCTTAGGGGTAGCGGGAGTACGGGAGCAGTACTTC.

In nucleotides, the CDR3 is TGTGCCAGCAGCGTAGCGGGGGCGTTTACCTACGAGCAGTACTTC. This sequence encodes CASSVAGAFTYEQYF. V and J are TRBV9 and TRBJ2-7; D may match TRBD1 or TRBD2 (6 bases each). The CDR3 length is 15 residues. Germline loops: CDR1 SGDLS, CDR2 YYNGEE. The V end was cut by 0 bases, the J end by 2 bases, with 12 bases between.

The chain combines TRBV7-2 with TRBJ2-5, with D perhaps matching TRBD2 (5 bases). Germline CDR1 is SGHTA and CDR2 is FQGNSA. The CDR3 is made up of 13 amino acids. V lost 3 bases and J 9 bases, leaving 14 bases between the germline ends. This chain's CDR3 is CASSLDFLRAQYF. The DNA of the CDR3 is TGTGCCAGCAGCTTGGACTTTCTAAGGGCCCAGTACTTC.